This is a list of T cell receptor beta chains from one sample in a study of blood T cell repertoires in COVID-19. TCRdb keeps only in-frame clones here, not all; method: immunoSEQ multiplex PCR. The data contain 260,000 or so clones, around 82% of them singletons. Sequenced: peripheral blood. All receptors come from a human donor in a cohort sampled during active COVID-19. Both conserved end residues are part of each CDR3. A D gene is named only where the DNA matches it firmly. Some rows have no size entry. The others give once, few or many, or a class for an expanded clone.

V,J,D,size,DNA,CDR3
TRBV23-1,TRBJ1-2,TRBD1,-,TGCGCCAGCACCCCCCAAGAGACAGGGGATTGCTACTATGGCTACACCTTC,CASTPQETGDCYYGYTF
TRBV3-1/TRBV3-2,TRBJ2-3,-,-,TGTGCCAGCAGCCAAGAGCCCAGGGTAGATCGTTCGCCAGATACGCAGTATTTT,CASSQEPRVDRSPDTQYF
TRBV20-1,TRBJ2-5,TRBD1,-,TGCAGTGCCCCAAACAGGGGGACCCAGTACTTC,CSAPNRGTQYF
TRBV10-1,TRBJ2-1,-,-,TGCGCCAGCAGTGGAGGCAGCTCCTACAATGAGCAGTTCTTC,CASSGGSSYNEQFF
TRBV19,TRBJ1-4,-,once,TGTGCCAGTAATGACAGGCGAACTAATGAAAAACTGTTTTTT,CASNDRRTNEKLFF
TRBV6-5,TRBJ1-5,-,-,TGTGCCAGCAGTTACTCTGCCGGTGAGCCCCAGCATTTT,CASSYSAGEPQHF
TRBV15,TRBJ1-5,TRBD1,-,TGTGCCACCAGCGCAGGGGGACAGGGGGATAGGCCCCAGCATTTT,CATSAGGQGDRPQHF
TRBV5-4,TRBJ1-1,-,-,TGTGCCAGCAGCATAGACTCCAGGGGATCCACTGAAGCTTTCTTT,CASSIDSRGSTEAFF
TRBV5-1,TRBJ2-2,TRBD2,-,TGCGCCAGCAGCTTGGCGCGGGGGGATACCGGGGAGCTGTTTTTT,CASSLARGDTGELFF
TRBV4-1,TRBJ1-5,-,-,TGCGCCAGCAGCCAACAGGGTGGCAATCAGCCCCAGCATTTT,CASSQQGGNQPQHF
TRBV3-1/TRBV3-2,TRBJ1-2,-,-,TGTGCCAGCAGCCACACAGGTGCGGGGCCATATGAGGGCTACACCTTC,CASSHTGAGPYEGYTF
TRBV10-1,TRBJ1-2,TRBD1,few,TGCGCCAGCAGTGGCGGGACAGGGGATCGGTATGGCTACACCTTC,CASSGGTGDRYGYTF
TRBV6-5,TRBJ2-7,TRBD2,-,TGTGCCAGCAGTTACGGGGGACTAGCGGCCTACGAGCAGTACTTC,CASSYGGLAAYEQYF
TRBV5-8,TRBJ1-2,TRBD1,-,TGTGCCAGCAGCTTGGCACCGACAGGGAACTATGGCTACACCTTC,CASSLAPTGNYGYTF
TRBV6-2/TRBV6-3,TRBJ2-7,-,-,TGTGCCAGCAGTTACCCCCCGACCCGGGGCGAGCAGTACTTC,CASSYPPTRGEQYF
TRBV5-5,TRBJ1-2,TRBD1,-,TGTGCCAGCAGCTTGGCTGGACAGGGGGCTATGAATGGCTACACCTTC,CASSLAGQGAMNGYTF
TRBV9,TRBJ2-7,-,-,TGTGCCAGCCCCAGGCGTATCCTCTACGAGCAGTACTTC,CASPRRILYEQYF